Presented here are 13 T cell receptor beta chains from one specimen sequenced in a study of spatial heterogeneity in lung cancer. Sample time point: sample taken at primary tumor resection. Their target antigens are unknown. Study-level findings and limits: Tumoral mutation counts were tracked by counts of expanded intratumoral alpha and beta TCRs.

Each CDR3 protein gets one entry after TCRdb re-called the 5' RACE reads with MiXCR. The sample lists about 9,600 distinct CDR3 sequences; 9% to 15% were seen once. Specimen: lung tumor tissue, collected at surgery. Source of these receptors: a male donor with early-stage non-small cell lung cancer.

This clonotype was picked up a small number of times. This beta chain came through as a stray read in a library set up for alpha chains, and its size says little. V gene TRBV5-1 combines with J gene TRBJ1-1, with no clear D. CDR3 length: 13 residues. Germline loops: CDR1 SGHRS, CDR2 YFSETQ. Between the trimmed V and J ends, which lost 6 bases and 3 bases, there was a span of 12 bases. The CDR3 DNA is TGCGCCAGCAAACAAACAGAACACACTGAAGCTTTCTTT. It encodes CASKQTEHTEAFF.

Turning to this clonotype: For a library built for alpha chains, this beta chain is a stray read; little rests on its size. This chain links TRBV2 with TRBJ2-5, with D unclear. The CDR3 has 12 amino acids. Trimming pared 1 base from V and 6 bases from J, leaving 6 bases between. Germline V gene sequence: CDR1 SNHLY, CDR2 FYNNEI. CDR3 bases: TGTGCCAGCAGTGAAGGAACGAAGACCCAGTACTTC. Translated: CASSEGTKTQYF.

This clonotype was picked up many times. This beta chain was picked up by a library intended for alpha chains and is off target, so its count carries little meaning. This sequence joins TRBV5-1 and TRBJ1-1, with a tentative D call TRBD1 (6 bases). Per germline, CDR1 SGHRS and CDR2 YFSETQ. The CDR3 has 13 amino acids. Trimming left V 8 bases short and J 0 bases short, with 11 bases between. The CDR3 region is CASRGDMNTEAFF. The DNA of the CDR3 is TGCGCCAGTAGAGGGGACATGAACACTGAAGCTTTCTTT.

This clonotype has a count of ten or more. For a library built for alpha chains, this beta chain is a stray read; little rests on its size. The V call is TRBV4-2, the J call TRBJ2-3; 12 bases align to TRBD2. Germline CDR1 and CDR2: LGHNA and YNFKEQ. Trimming cost V 0 bases and J 3 bases; bases outside gene matches: 4. The CDR3 is 17 residues long. The CDR3 here is CASSQEAGLAGTDTQYF. CDR3 nucleotide sequence: TGTGCCAGCAGCCAAGAAGCAGGACTAGCGGGAACAGATACGCAGTATTTT.

By its share, this clonotype is medium-sized. This beta chain turned up in a library designed for alpha chains; as an off-target read, its abundance says little. This chain links TRBV4-2 with TRBJ2-3, with D uncertain. The length of the CDR3 is 14 residues. The germline gives CDR1 LGHNA, CDR2 YNFKEQ. The germline V and J ends were trimmed by 0 bases and 0 bases, with 4 bases remaining between them. CDR3 sequence reads: CASSQDPSTDTQYF. The DNA of the CDR3 is TGTGCCAGCAGCCAAGACCCCAGCACAGATACGCAGTATTTT.

In this sample, this clonotype is medium-sized. In a library made to pick up alpha chains, this beta chain is a stray read with a size that means little. CDR3 amino acids: CASSLAGTDYGYTF. CDR3 bases: TGTGCCAGCAGCTTAGCCGGGACAGACTATGGCTACACCTTC. This sequence joins TRBV7-2 and TRBJ1-2, with TRBD1 matching 7 bases. Germline CDR1 SGHTA, CDR2 FQGNSA. V lost 0 bases, J lost 3 bases, and 1 base stayed unmatched. There are 14 residues in the CDR3. Combining the CDR3 with reference TRBV7-2 and TRBJ1-2 gives the whole variable domain GAGVSQSPSNKVTEKGKDVELRCDPISGHTALYWYRQSLGQGLEFLIYFQGNSAPDKSGLPSDRFSAERTGGSVSTLTIQRTQQEDSAVYLCASSLAGTDYGYTFGSGTRLTVV.

This clonotype was seen ten or more times. The size of this beta chain means little, since it is a stray read in a library made for alpha chains. The chain recombines TRBV29-1 with TRBJ1-2; unclear D gene. The V and J ends lost 3 bases and 6 bases respectively, with 5 bases between them. This CDR3 is built from 10 residues. The V gene's germline CDR1 is SQVTM and CDR2 ANQGSEA. The CDR3 sequence: CSVEDNGYTF. CDR3 nucleotide sequence: TGCAGCGTTGAGGATAATGGCTACACCTTC.

This clonotype has only a few counts. The size of this beta chain means little, since it is a stray read in a library made for alpha chains. The chain joins TRBV3-1 to TRBJ2-7, with D unclear. Trimming left V 1 base short and J 0 bases short, with 10 bases between. The CDR3 covers 15 residues. Per germline, CDR1 LGHDT and CDR2 YNNKEL (reference sequence). DNA for the CDR3: TGTGCCAGCAGCCAAGGTGTGTCTAGCTCCTACGAGCAGTACTTC. It yields the protein CASSQGVSSSYEQYF.

Turning to this clonotype: Being off target in a library aimed at alpha chains, this beta chain has a size of little meaning. The V and J genes are TRBV4-2 and TRBJ1-5, with 7 bases identical to TRBD1. There are 16 residues in the CDR3. Trimming cost V 4 bases and J 4 bases; bases outside gene matches: 10. Germline V CDR1 and CDR2: LGHNA, YNFKEQ. The CDR3 coding sequence is TGTGCCAGCAGCCGTCAAGCCGGGACAGAAAATCAGCCCCAGCATTTT. This encodes CASSRQAGTENQPQHF.

As to this clonotype: Because the library targeted alpha chains, this beta chain is an off-target read whose size means little. The V call is TRBV7-9, the J call TRBJ2-1; 12 nucleotides agree with TRBD2. The germline V gene encodes CDR1 SEHNR and CDR2 FQNEAQ (reference sequence). The CDR3 totals 14 residues. Trimming removed 1 base from V and 9 bases from J; junction bases left unmatched: 1. CDR3 residues: CASSLVGLAGEQFF. The CDR3 DNA follows: TGTGCCAGCAGCTTAGTGGGACTAGCGGGTGAGCAGTTCTTC.

This clonotype is classed as medium-sized. This beta chain was picked up by a library intended for alpha chains and is off target, so its count carries little meaning. The chain uses TRBV28 and TRBJ2-3, with D perhaps TRBD2 (6 bases). This CDR3 is built from 13 residues. Trimming left V 7 bases short and J 6 bases short, with 14 bases between. Germline-derived CDR1 and CDR2 are MDHEN and SYDVKM. CDR3 DNA sequence: TGTGCCAGCACTCTCGGCGGGGTCGATACGCAGTATTTT. Protein: CASTLGGVDTQYF.

This clonotype is labeled as medium-sized. This beta chain is a stray read from a library made for alpha chains; its abundance is not meaningful. This chain links TRBV12-3 or TRBV12-4 with TRBJ2-3, with 14 bases identical to TRBD2. The CDR3 has 16 residues. J gave up 5 bases and V 7 bases, and 8 bases lay outside the gene matches. CDR3 coding DNA: TGTGCCAGCACCGAGACTAGCGGGAGGGCCTTAGATACGCAGTATTTT. Its protein product is CASTETSGRALDTQYF.

Sample share makes this clonotype medium-sized (0.01 to 0.1%). The library was built for alpha chains, so this beta chain is an off-target read and its size means little. For the CDR3, the DNA is TGTGCCAGCAGCTTGGTGGGACAGGGAAGCTCTGGGGCCAACGTCCTGACTTTC. Residues: CASSLVGQGSSGANVLTF. The V and J genes are TRBV5-4 and TRBJ2-6, with TRBD1 matching 9 bases. Germline lookup yields CDR1 SGHNT and CDR2 YYREEE (reference sequence). Germline trimming cut 0 bases from V and 0 bases from J; bases unmatched to any gene: 4. This CDR3 is 18 amino acids long.